This passage covers 6 T cell receptor beta chains from one sample sequenced in a study of vaccination and CD4 T cells after COVID-19. An Oncomine TCR Beta short-read assay was used to sequence the DNA from cultured CD4+ T cells. TCRdb reprocessed the PCR reads with MiXCR, giving one entry per CDR3 protein. The sample carries 16,000 or so distinct CDR3 sequences, about 50% recorded once. No cognate antigen is known for these TCRs. Treatment given: approximately 10-day PBMC culture with coronavirus spike peptide pools or control peptides (ViraFEST assay). The material sequenced was CD4+ T cells from blood, cultured in vitro, taken before SARS-CoV-2 vaccination. The receptors were gathered from a human donor who had recovered from COVID-19.

This clonotype was picked up a small number of times. The chain links TRBV20-1 to TRBJ2-3; unclear D gene. Germline V gives CDR1 DFQATT, CDR2 SNEGSKA (reference sequence). Trimming pared 0 bases from V and 1 base from J, leaving 11 bases between. The CDR3 consists of 15 residues. CDR3 protein: CSAREDLRRTDTQYF. CDR3 DNA sequence: TGCAGTGCTAGAGAGGACCTCCGACGCACAGATACGCAGTATTTT.

The chain uses TRBV28 and TRBJ1-1; perhaps TRBD1 as D (6 bases). The CDR3 runs 14 residues. V gave up 6 bases and J gave up 5 bases, with 16 bases separating them. In germline, CDR1 is MDHEN, CDR2 SYDVKM. CDR3 sequence reads: CASSTIQGKTEAFF. In nucleotides, the CDR3 is TGTGCCAGCAGCACAATACAGGGAAAGACTGAAGCTTTCTTT.

The genes are TRBV7-8 and TRBJ2-1; 10 bases match TRBD2. Trimming at V came to 4 bases and at J to 1 base, leaving 13 bases not matched to a gene. This CDR3 comprises 19 residues. Germline V gene sequence: CDR1 SGHVS, CDR2 FQNEAQ. The CDR3 sequence: CASSSPPMSSGRSYNEQFF. The CDR3, as DNA: TGTGCCAGCAGCTCCCCGCCAATGTCTAGCGGGAGATCCTACAATGAGCAGTTCTTC.

A few counts support this clonotype. The chain couples TRBV19 to TRBJ1-2, with a weak D call TRBD1 (6 bases). The CDR3 spans 14 residues. Germline CDR1 and CDR2: LNHDA and SQIVND (reference sequence). V lost 4 bases and J lost 8, with 17 bases in between. CDR3 in DNA: TGTGCCAGTAGTAACAGGGAAGCCTTCCGGGGCTACACCTTC. Translating gives CASSNREAFRGYTF.

The chain recombines TRBV20-1 with TRBJ2-5; 10 nucleotides agree with TRBD1. This CDR3 region has 14 residues. J lost 5 bases, V lost 1 base, and 4 bases had no gene match. Looked up from germline, CDR1 is DFQATT and CDR2 is SNEGSKA (reference sequence). The CDR3 sequence is CSARGQGALETQYF. The CDR3 region has the DNA TGCAGTGCTAGAGGACAGGGGGCGCTTGAGACCCAGTACTTC.

The chain has TRBV29-1 and TRBJ2-2, with 9 positions matching TRBD2. This CDR3 contains 15 residues. Trimming cost V 3 bases and J 7 bases; bases outside gene matches: 9. The germline gives CDR1 SQVTM, CDR2 ANQGSEA. The CDR3 DNA reads as TGCAGCGTTGATAAGGCTAGCGGGATAATCGGGGAGCTGTTTTTT. This codes for CSVDKASGIIGELFF.